These 25 T cell receptor beta chains came from one sample sequenced in a study of blood T cell repertoires in COVID-19. The data were produced by immunoSEQ multiplex PCR, yet TCRdb's version contains in-frame clones alone and is incomplete. The sample lists roughly 70,000 clones; around 81% were seen once. The sequenced sample was peripheral blood. The receptors were sampled from a woman aged 55-75 years with acute or convalescent COVID-19.

V usage is TRBV3-1 (or the pseudogene TRBV3-2) and J usage is TRBJ2-3; perhaps TRBD2 as D (7 bases). The CDR3 covers 15 residues. CDR1 is LGHDT, CDR2 YNNKEL, per germline (reference sequence). V was cut by 4 bases and J by 0 bases, with 11 bases left in between. The CDR3 DNA is TGTGCCAGCAGCCGAGGGGGGGGTAGCACAGATACGCAGTATTTT. As protein: CASSRGGGSTDTQYF.

The chain carries TRBV12-3 or TRBV12-4 and TRBJ1-2; 7 bases map to TRBD1. With 5 bases clipped from V and 1 base from J, the junction kept 1 base outside the gene matches. This CDR3 has 13 amino acids. CDR3 sequence reads: CASSGQVNYGYTF. The CDR3 nucleotides read TGTGCCAGCAGTGGACAGGTTAACTATGGCTACACCTTC.

The chain joins TRBV3-1 (or the pseudogene TRBV3-2) to TRBJ2-7, with TRBD2 matching 11 bases. Trimming cost V 4 bases and J 5 bases; bases outside gene matches: 10. CDR3 size: 16 residues. The germline V gene encodes CDR1 LGHDT and CDR2 YNNKEL (reference sequence). In DNA form, the CDR3 reads TGTGCCAGCAGCCCCATCCTTAGCGGGGGGGCGCACGAGCAGTACTTC. This sequence encodes CASSPILSGGAHEQYF.

The V gene is TRBV9, the J gene TRBJ2-1; D uncertain. This CDR3 comprises 15 residues. Germline V gives CDR1 SGDLS, CDR2 YYNGEE. V was shortened by 1 base and J by 7 bases, with 15 bases between the two germline ends. In DNA, the CDR3 is TGTGCCAGCAGCGTATCGGTTGATCCACGAAATGAGCAGTTCTTC. Translated, it gives CASSVSVDPRNEQFF.

This clone came up once. The V gene is TRBV19, the J gene TRBJ1-1; 10 bases align to TRBD1. The germline V gene has CDR1 LNHDA and CDR2 SQIVND (reference sequence). The CDR3 contains 14 residues. The V and J ends lost 7 bases and 4 bases, in that order; junction bases with no gene match: 6. CDR3 sequence (DNA): TGTGCCAGTATCGACAGGGGGCAGGTCACTGAAGCTTTCTTT. Amino acids: CASIDRGQVTEAFF.

The V gene is TRBV2, the J gene TRBJ2-3; 13 bases map to TRBD2. CDR1 is SNHLY and CDR2 is FYNNEI in the germline V gene. This CDR3 contains 16 residues. Losses at the gene ends were 7 bases for V and 2 bases for J; bases not matched to a gene: 6. CDR3 DNA: TGTGCCAGCACCGAACTAGCGGGGGGGCCCACAGATACGCAGTATTTT. It codes for CASTELAGGPTDTQYF.

This rearrangement joins TRBV4-1 to TRBJ1-1; D gene uncertain. From germline, CDR1 is MGHRA and CDR2 YSYEKL. Trimming pared 0 bases from V and 1 base from J, leaving 9 bases between. CDR3 length equals 15 residues. The DNA of the CDR3 is TGCGCCAGCAGCCAAGAAGAACTTTCGAACACTGAAGCTTTCTTT. Amino acid sequence: CASSQEELSNTEAFF.

The rearrangement uses TRBV5-8 and TRBJ1-4; D gene unclear. The V end lost 4 bases, the J end lost 4 bases, and 2 bases lay between the germline ends. The CDR3 contains 11 residues. The germline CDR1 and CDR2 sequences are SGHTS and YDEGEE. This CDR3 is CASSLNEKLFF. The CDR3 bases are TGTGCCAGCAGCCTTAATGAAAAACTGTTTTTT.

The chain combines TRBV6-2 or TRBV6-3 with TRBJ1-1; D might be TRBD1 (6 bases). This CDR3 region has 13 residues. Germline CDR1 is MNHEY and CDR2 is SVGEGT. Trimming removed 5 bases from V and 3 bases from J, with 10 bases in between. CDR3 sequence reads: CASSLQGYTEAFF. Written as DNA, the CDR3 is TGTGCCAGCAGTCTACAGGGTTACACTGAAGCTTTCTTT.

The chain recombines TRBV7-9 with TRBJ2-1, with D possibly matching TRBD2 (6 bases). This CDR3 has 15 amino acids. The ends were cut back, 7 bases at V and 7 bases at J, with 20 bases in the middle. CDR1 is SEHNR, CDR2 FQNEAQ, per germline (reference sequence). The CDR3 DNA reads TGTGCCAGCACCTATCCGGGGGTTCGGGGGAATGAGCAGTTCTTC. Protein product: CASTYPGVRGNEQFF.

This clone was observed a few times. The V call is TRBV4-1, the J call TRBJ1-1; D may be TRBD1 (5 bases). The V end was cut by 0 bases, the J end by 3 bases, with 8 bases between. The CDR3 spans 14 residues. Germline V gene lookup returns CDR1 MGHRA and CDR2 YSYEKL. This chain's CDR3 is CASSQETGHTEAFF. CDR3 bases: TGCGCCAGCAGCCAAGAAACAGGCCACACTGAAGCTTTCTTT.

This chain links TRBV6-5 with TRBJ2-1; 11 nucleotides align to TRBD2. Per the germline V gene, CDR1 is MNHEY and CDR2 is SVGAGI. The CDR3 has 14 amino acids. After removal of 5 bases from V and 7 bases from J, the junction contained 4 bases not matched to a gene. CDR3 coding DNA: TGTGCCAGCAGTATCGGGACTAGCGGTAATGAGCAGTTCTTC. Its translation is CASSIGTSGNEQFF.

The chain is built from TRBV15 and TRBJ2-1; D perhaps matches TRBD2 (5 bases). From germline, CDR1 is LNHNV and CDR2 YYDKDF (reference sequence). CDR3 size: 14 residues. Between the trimmed V and J ends, which lost 1 base and 7 bases, there was a span of 11 bases. The CDR3 DNA follows: TGTGCCACCAGCAGAGCGCGGGCTGAAAATGAGCAGTTCTTC. As protein: CATSRARAENEQFF.

This clone was counted once. This chain connects TRBV2 to TRBJ2-7, with TRBD1 identical over 8 bases. In germline, CDR1 is SNHLY, CDR2 FYNNEI. After removal of 5 bases from V and 3 bases from J, the junction contained 3 bases not matched to a gene. The length of the CDR3 is 13 residues. The CDR3 region is CASSLQGGYEQYF. CDR3 coding DNA: TGTGCCAGCAGTTTACAGGGGGGCTACGAGCAGTACTTC.

This clone was detected only once. In DNA form, the CDR3 reads TGTGCCACCAGTGATTTCCGGGAATCCGAGCAGTACTTC. This sequence encodes CATSDFRESEQYF. The chain employs TRBV24-1 and TRBJ2-7; perhaps TRBD2 as D (5 bases). CDR3 length: 13 residues. Trimming shortened V by 1 base and J by 6 bases, and 9 bases separated the two germline ends. In germline, CDR1 is KGHDR, CDR2 SFDVKD.

J is TRBJ2-2 and V is TRBV5-1; a weak D match, TRBD2 (6 bases). V was clipped by 5 bases and J by 0 bases, with 11 bases between them. CDR1 is SGHRS and CDR2 is YFSETQ in the germline V gene. The CDR3 is 15 residues long. The CDR3 sequence: CASRREAANTGELFF. CDR3 coding DNA: TGCGCCAGCAGAAGGGAGGCCGCGAACACCGGGGAGCTGTTTTTT.

The chain combines TRBV19 with TRBJ1-5, with D unclear. The V gene lost 3 bases and the J gene lost 2 bases, with 11 bases spanning the gap. CDR3 length: 15 residues. The germline CDR1 and CDR2 sequences are LNHDA and SQIVND (reference sequence). This CDR3 reads CASSIGHGGNQPQHF. For the CDR3, the DNA is TGTGCCAGTAGTATCGGGCACGGGGGCAATCAGCCCCAGCATTTT. Based on the CDR3 plus reference TRBV19 and TRBJ1-5, the full variable domain is DGGITQSPKYLFRKEGQNVTLSCEQNLNHDAMYWYRQDPGQGLRLIYYSQIVNDFQKGDIAEGYSVSREKKESFPLTVTSAQKNPTAFYLCASSIGHGGNQPQHFGDGTRLSIL.

This clone has more than one count but fewer than ten. The V and J genes are TRBV5-5 and TRBJ2-7; 10 bases are a match to TRBD1. The CDR3 runs 18 residues. The trim removed 7 bases at V and 1 base at J, leaving 17 bases unmatched. Per germline, CDR1 SGHKS and CDR2 YYEKEE (reference sequence). The CDR3 here is CASDTRQGAWRGSYEQYF. The DNA of the CDR3 is TGTGCCAGCGATACTCGACAGGGGGCCTGGCGGGGTTCCTACGAGCAGTACTTC. Filled out from reference TRBV5-5 and TRBJ2-7, the complete variable domain reads DAGVTQSPTHLIKTRGQQVTLRCSPISGHKSVSWYQQVLGQGPQFIFQYYEKEERGRGNFPDRFSARQFPNYSSELNVNALLLGDSALYLCASDTRQGAWRGSYEQYFGPGTRLTVT.

This rearrangement joins TRBV4-2 to TRBJ1-1; 7 bases agree with TRBD1. The CDR3 has 15 amino acids. Trimming took 3 bases from V and 4 from J; bases not matched to a gene: 8. The germline V gene has CDR1 LGHNA and CDR2 YNFKEQ. The CDR3 loop is CASSHGPGQRTEAFF. The CDR3 region has the DNA TGTGCCAGCAGCCATGGACCGGGACAGCGCACTGAAGCTTTCTTT.

The chain uses TRBV6-5 and TRBJ1-1; possibly TRBD1 for D (5 bases). V lost 6 bases and J 1 base, leaving 15 bases between the germline ends. Germline CDR1 reads MNHEY; CDR2 reads SVGAGI. This CDR3 spans 15 amino acids. The CDR3 nucleotides read TGTGCCAGCAGCCGCCTAGACAGTCCGAACACTGAAGCTTTCTTT. Translating gives CASSRLDSPNTEAFF.

In its sample, this clone was seen a few times. Distinct nucleotide sequences in the sample also encode this CDR3. This sequence joins TRBV5-6 and TRBJ2-3, with D perhaps matching TRBD1 (5 bases). This CDR3 has 14 amino acids. The V gene lost 0 bases and the J gene lost 4 bases, with 9 bases spanning the gap. CDR1 is SGHDT and CDR2 is YYEEEE in the germline V gene. DNA of the CDR3: TGTGCCAGCAGCTTGGAGGGGCTTGCAGATACGCAGTATTTT. Protein sequence: CASSLEGLADTQYF.

The V gene is TRBV3-1 (or the pseudogene TRBV3-2), the J gene TRBJ1-4; D is uncertain. The CDR3 is made up of 16 amino acids. V lost 0 bases, J lost 5 bases, and 13 bases lay in between. Germline CDR1 reads LGHDT; CDR2 reads YNNKEL (reference sequence). The CDR3 coding sequence is TGTGCCAGCAGCCAAGATGTAGGCGGTGAGAATGAAAAACTGTTTTTT. Amino acid sequence: CASSQDVGGENEKLFF.

The chain couples TRBV24-1 to TRBJ2-2; perhaps TRBD2 as D (5 bases). The CDR3 is 14 amino acids. CDR1 and CDR2 (germline): KGHDR, SFDVKD. The V end was cut by 2 bases, the J end by 5 bases, with 8 bases between. CDR3 protein: CATSDSPGTGELFF. CDR3 coding DNA: TGTGCCACCAGTGATTCACCGGGGACCGGGGAGCTGTTTTTT.

The CDR3 region has the DNA TGTGCCAGCAGCTCGGTCAGAGCGGGGAGAGAGCAGTACTTC. Protein sequence: CASSSVRAGREQYF. This chain connects TRBV7-9 to TRBJ2-7; TRBD2 matches 7 bases. The germline gives CDR1 SEHNR, CDR2 FQNEAQ (reference sequence). This CDR3 has 14 amino acids. V shed 4 bases, J shed 7 bases, and the junction held 10 bases outside the gene matches.

This clone was detected once. V usage is TRBV7-9 and J usage is TRBJ1-1, with a possible D match to TRBD1 (5 bases). CDR3 size: 16 residues. Germline CDR1 SEHNR, CDR2 FQNEAQ (reference sequence). Trimming cost V 5 bases and J 1 base, with 17 bases left between them. CDR3 in DNA: TGTGCCAGCAGCGACACAGGAATACCTTCGAACACTGAAGCTTTCTTT. Protein product: CASSDTGIPSNTEAFF.